This TCR beta chain derives from a study of blood T cell repertoires in COVID-19. In the study overall: From the United States, Italy and Spain came samples of acute and convalescent COVID-19. PBMCs, B-cell-depleted T cells, or T cells provided the cDNA or gDNA that made up the material.

The CDR3 loop spans 13 amino acids. V shed 6 bases, J shed 8 bases, and the junction held 6 bases outside the gene matches. The V gene's germline CDR1 is LNHDA and CDR2 SQIVND (reference sequence). Authors' methods: Estimated nucleated cell counts came from reference gene primer amplification. Only in-frame clones appear in the TCRdb table, and some are missing; sequencing was by immunoSEQ multiplex PCR. For V, J and clone size, that table is used; D and trimming come from the DNA. Here the sample spans 120,000 to 150,000 clones, 80% to 90% being singletons. The source of this sequence is a woman older than 75 with acute or convalescent COVID-19. V usage is TRBV19 and J usage is TRBJ1-4; 7 bases line up with TRBD1. Sequenced sample: peripheral blood. CDR3 DNA sequence: TGTGCCAGTAGATCGGGACAGCAGGAAAAACTGTTTTTT. Amino acid sequence: CASRSGQQEKLFF.